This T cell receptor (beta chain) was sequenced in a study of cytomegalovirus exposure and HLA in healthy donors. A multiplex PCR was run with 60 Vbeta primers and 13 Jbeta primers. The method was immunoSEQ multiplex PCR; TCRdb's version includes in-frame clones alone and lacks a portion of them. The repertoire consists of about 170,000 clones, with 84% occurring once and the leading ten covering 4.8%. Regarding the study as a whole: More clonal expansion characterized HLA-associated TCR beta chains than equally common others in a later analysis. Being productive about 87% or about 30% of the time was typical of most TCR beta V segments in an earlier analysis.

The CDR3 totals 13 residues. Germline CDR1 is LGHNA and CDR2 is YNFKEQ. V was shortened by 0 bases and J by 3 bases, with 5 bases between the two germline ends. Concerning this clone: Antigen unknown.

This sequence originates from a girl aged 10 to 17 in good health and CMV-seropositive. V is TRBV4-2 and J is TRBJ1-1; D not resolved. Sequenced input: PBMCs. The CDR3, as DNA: TGTGCCAGCAGCCAAGATAGCGACACTGAAGCTTTCTTT. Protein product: CASSQDSDTEAFF.